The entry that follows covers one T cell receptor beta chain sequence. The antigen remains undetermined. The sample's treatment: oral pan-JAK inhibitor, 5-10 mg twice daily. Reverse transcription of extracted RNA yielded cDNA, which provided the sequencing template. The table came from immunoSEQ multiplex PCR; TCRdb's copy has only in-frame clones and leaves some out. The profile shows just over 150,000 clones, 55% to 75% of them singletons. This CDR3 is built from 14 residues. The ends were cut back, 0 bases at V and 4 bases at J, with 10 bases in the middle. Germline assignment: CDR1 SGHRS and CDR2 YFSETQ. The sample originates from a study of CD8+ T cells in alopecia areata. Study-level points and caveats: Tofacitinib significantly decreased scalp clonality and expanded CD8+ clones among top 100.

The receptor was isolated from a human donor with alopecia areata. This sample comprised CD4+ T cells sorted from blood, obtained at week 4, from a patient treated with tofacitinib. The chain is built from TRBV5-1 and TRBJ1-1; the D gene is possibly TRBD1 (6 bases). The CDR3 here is CASSLDGQFTEAFF. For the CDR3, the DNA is TGCGCCAGCAGCTTGGACGGACAGTTCACTGAAGCTTTCTTT.